A selection of T cell receptor beta chains follows, all from one sample in a study of shared clonotypes between healthy human individuals. Data came from immunoSEQ multiplex PCR; TCRdb stores just in-frame clones and leaves some out. Of about 1,500,000 clones in the sample, 95% to 97% were seen once. Sample: naive CD4+ T cells sorted from blood. All receptors derive from a young man in good health. Each CDR3 is given with its conserved first and last residue. The listing skips clone size in some rows; elsewhere it reads once, few, many or a size class.

j_call | v_call | clone_size | cdr3_aa
TRBJ2-6 | TRBV19 | NA | CASSPEDRGLGGANVLTF
TRBJ1-4 | TRBV6-5 | NA | CASSSQPNYNEKLFF
TRBJ1-3 | TRBV2 | NA | CASSEAQGSGNTIYF
TRBJ2-7 | TRBV4-1 | NA | CASSQEVAHSSYEQYF
TRBJ2-3 | TRBV7-2 | NA | CASSNPKDTQYF
TRBJ1-5 | TRBV6-6 | NA | CASSYSSTGIGQPQHF
TRBJ1-1 | TRBV7-2 | NA | CASSLVRGETEAFF
TRBJ2-5 | TRBV6-1 | NA | CASTGRAFVLETQYF
TRBJ2-1 | TRBV5-5 | NA | CASSLRDEQFF
TRBJ1-2 | TRBV10-3 | NA | CAIGEERSYGYTF
TRBJ1-5 | TRBV27 | few | CASSPDRGRVQPQHF
TRBJ2-1 | TRBV25-1 | NA | CASSSFGGMGVNEQFF
TRBJ1-4 | TRBV10-3 | NA | CAISLSREGGEKLFF
TRBJ2-2 | TRBV15 | NA | CATSRDMKGGTGELFF
TRBJ1-1 | TRBV7-9 | NA | CASSPDSGWNTEAFF
TRBJ2-7 | TRBV28 | NA | CASREAGRTYEQYF
TRBJ2-7 | TRBV11-2 | NA | CASSLVIGGTPPEQYF
TRBJ1-4 | TRBV28 | NA | CASRPNYGYRGEKLFF
TRBJ1-1 | TRBV29-1 | NA | CSVITANTEAFF
TRBJ2-3 | TRBV5-1 | NA | CASSLYQGFADTQYF
TRBJ1-3 | TRBV11-3 | NA | CASSLDGGLRSGNTIYF
TRBJ2-1 | TRBV9 | NA | CASSVGAGSGSYNEQFF
TRBJ2-3 | TRBV7-2 | once | CASSLEGWASGTDTQYF
TRBJ2-5 | TRBV28 | NA | CASSLAGRETQYF
TRBJ2-5 | TRBV6-6 | NA | CASRDPQETQYF
TRBJ2-6 | TRBV14 | NA | CASSQPGANVLTF
TRBJ2-4 | TRBV19 | NA | CASSRTGTGLNIQYF
TRBJ2-7 | TRBV6-6 | NA | CASSPLTDTYEQYF
TRBJ2-5 | TRBV14 | NA | CASSPYRFQETQYF
TRBJ2-6 | TRBV5-1 | NA | CASMEVEAGRFAGANVLTF
TRBJ1-5 | TRBV18 | NA | CASSERTGDQPQHF
TRBJ2-7 | TRBV28 | NA | CASSWGGRSSYEQYF
TRBJ1-4 | TRBV5-5 | NA | CASSLRQGRLFF
TRBJ1-3 | TRBV12-2 | NA | CASRLGGRAFKSGNTIYF
TRBJ2-2 | TRBV2 | NA | CASRDRTNTGELFF
TRBJ2-7 | TRBV9 | NA | CASSVGASGSYEQYF
TRBJ2-3 | TRBV5-1 | NA | CASSVTGDRTDTQYF
TRBJ2-2 | TRBV7-3 | NA | CASSPGWAGELFF
TRBJ2-3 | TRBV19 | NA | CASSIRGLSFGTDTQYF
TRBJ2-1 | TRBV11-3 | NA | CASSRSGGINVEQFF